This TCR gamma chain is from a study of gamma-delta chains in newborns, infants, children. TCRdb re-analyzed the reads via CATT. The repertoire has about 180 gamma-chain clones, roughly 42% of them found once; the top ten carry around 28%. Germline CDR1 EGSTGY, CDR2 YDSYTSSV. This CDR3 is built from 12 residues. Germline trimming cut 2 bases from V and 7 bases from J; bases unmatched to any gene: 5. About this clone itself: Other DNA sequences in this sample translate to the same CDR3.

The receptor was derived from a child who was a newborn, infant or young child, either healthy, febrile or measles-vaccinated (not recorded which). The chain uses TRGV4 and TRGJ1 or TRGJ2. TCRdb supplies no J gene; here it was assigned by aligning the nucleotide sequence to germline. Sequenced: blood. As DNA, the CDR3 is TGTGCCACCTGGGATGTCGACTATAAGAAACTCTTT. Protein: CATWDVDYKKLF.